This T cell receptor (beta chain) emerged from a study of breast tumors, draining lymph nodes, adjacent tissues. Study results and caveats: Tumor and nontumor repertoires were significantly more similar in luminal-like than in basal-like breast cancer. Tumor TCR diversity was below lymph nodes but above nontumor tissue. That most tumor T cells come from lymph nodes remained unproven. The data were judged consistent with most tumor T cells coming from lymph node and expanding in tumor.

Axillary draining lymph nodes of breast cancer patients supplied the node samples. V was trimmed by 5 bases and J by 5 bases, leaving 16 bases between them. CDR1 MNHEY and CDR2 SVGAGI come from the germline V gene. This CDR3 has 15 residues. TCRdb used MiXCR to reprocess the multiplex PCR reads, holding one entry per CDR3 protein. The sample records about 110,000 distinct CDR3 sequences, roughly 29% being singletons. On this clonotype: Its antigen is unidentified. Just one base apart from a much larger clone, this may be a read error.

Sequencing was carried out using axillary lymph node tissue. This sequence originates from a female donor with breast cancer. Some clones in this sample may be carry-over from other donors' samples. The chain joins TRBV6-5 to TRBJ2-1, with a weak D call TRBD1 (7 bases). CDR3 sequence reads: CASSHGRGRHNEQFF. CDR3 coding DNA: TGTGCCAGCAGTCACGGCAGGGGGAGGCACAATGAGCAGTTCTTC.